The clone carrying this T cell receptor (beta chain) was observed a handful of times. No antigen is known for it. There are 15 residues in the CDR3. Germline loops: CDR1 LGHDT, CDR2 YNNKEL (reference sequence). This entry is derived from a study of blood T cells in healthy people across ages. Study-wide results and limits: Bulk PBMC profiling left naive and antigen-experienced comparisons inconclusive. Fewer expanded clones and more diversity marked long-lived versus aged donors. Diversity figures based on one million T cells were deemed too low.

It was with a sample-barcoded 5' primer and a J-beta primer mix that a second PCR of roughly 7 to 12 cycles was run. Tags on each cDNA molecule came from a template-switch adaptor with 12 random nucleotides. TCRdb ran MiXCR on the 5' RACE reads and lists one entry per CDR3 protein. In the table there are about 1 million distinct CDR3 sequences, 40% to 50% of which are singletons. Source material: blood. The clonotype originates from a woman aged 55 to 70 in good health. The chain uses TRBV3-1 and TRBJ2-4, with 9 bases identical to TRBD2. The tail of the sequence fits TRBJ2-7 better, so the J call may be wrong. The CDR3 DNA follows: TGTGCCAGCAGCCCCGGAGCGGGAGGTTTGGCCGAGCAGTACTTC. Its translation is CASSPGAGGLAEQYF.